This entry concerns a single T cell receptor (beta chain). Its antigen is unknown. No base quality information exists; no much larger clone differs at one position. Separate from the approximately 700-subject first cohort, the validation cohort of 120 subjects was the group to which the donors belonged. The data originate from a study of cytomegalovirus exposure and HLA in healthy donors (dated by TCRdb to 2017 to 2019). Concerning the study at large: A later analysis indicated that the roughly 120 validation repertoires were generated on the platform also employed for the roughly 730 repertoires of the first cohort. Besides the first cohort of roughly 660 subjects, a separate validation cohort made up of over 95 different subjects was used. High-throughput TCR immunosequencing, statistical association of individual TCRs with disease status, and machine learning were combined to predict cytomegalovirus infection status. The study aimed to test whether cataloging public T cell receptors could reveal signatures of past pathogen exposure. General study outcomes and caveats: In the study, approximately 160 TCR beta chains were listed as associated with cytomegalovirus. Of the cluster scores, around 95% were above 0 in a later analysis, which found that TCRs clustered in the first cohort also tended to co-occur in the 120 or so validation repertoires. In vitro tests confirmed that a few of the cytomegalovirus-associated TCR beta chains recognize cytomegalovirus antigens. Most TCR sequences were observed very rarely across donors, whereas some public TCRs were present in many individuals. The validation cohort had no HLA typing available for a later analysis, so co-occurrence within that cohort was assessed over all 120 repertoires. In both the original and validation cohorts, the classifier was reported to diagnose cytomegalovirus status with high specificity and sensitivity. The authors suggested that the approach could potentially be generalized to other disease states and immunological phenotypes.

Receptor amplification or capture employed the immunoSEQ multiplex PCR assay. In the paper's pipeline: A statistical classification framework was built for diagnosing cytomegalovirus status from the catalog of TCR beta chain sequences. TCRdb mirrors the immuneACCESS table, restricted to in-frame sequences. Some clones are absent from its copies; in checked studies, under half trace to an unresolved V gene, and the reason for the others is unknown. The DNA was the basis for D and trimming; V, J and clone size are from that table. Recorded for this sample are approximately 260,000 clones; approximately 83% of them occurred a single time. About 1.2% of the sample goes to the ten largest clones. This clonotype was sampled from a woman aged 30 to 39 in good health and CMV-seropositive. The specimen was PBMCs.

The base sequence is TGTGCCAGCAGCTTGGCGGGAGGCTACACCGGGGAGCTGTTTTTT. This codes for CASSLAGGYTGELFF. The sequence links TRBV7-6 to TRBJ2-2, with 8 bases in between that match TRBD2. The germline V gene specifies SGHVS as CDR1 and FNYEAQ as CDR2. Trimming takes 3 bases off V and 3 bases off J; junction bases not matched to a gene: 3. The CDR3, cysteine through phenylalanine, is 15 amino acids long. Just CDR3 DNA is preserved here, 45 bases in frame from base 1.